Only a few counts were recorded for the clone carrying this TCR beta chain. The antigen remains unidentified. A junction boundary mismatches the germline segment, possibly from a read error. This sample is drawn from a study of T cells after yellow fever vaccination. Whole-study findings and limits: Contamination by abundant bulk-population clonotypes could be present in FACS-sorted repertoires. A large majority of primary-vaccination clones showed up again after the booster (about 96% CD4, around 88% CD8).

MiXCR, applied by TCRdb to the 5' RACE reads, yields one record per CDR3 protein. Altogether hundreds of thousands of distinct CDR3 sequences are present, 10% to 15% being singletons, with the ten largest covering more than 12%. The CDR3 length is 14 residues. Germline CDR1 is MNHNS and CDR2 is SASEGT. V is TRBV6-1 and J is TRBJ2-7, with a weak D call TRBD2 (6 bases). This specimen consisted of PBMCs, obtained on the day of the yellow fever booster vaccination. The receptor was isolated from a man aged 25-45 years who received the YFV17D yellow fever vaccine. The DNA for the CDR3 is TGTGCCAGCAGAGGTGGGGGAGGATCGTACGGGCAGTACTTC. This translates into CASRGGGGSYGQYF.